The entry that follows covers one T cell receptor (beta chain) sequence. Antigen unknown. These data belong to a study of identifying expanded T cells in peripheral blood. The length of the CDR3 is 14 residues. Germline V gene data show CDR1 as GTSNPN and CDR2 as SVGIG (reference sequence). V was cut by 4 bases and J by 4 bases, with 16 bases left in between. Sequencing was performed with immunoSEQ multiplex PCR; in TCRdb, only in-frame clones are kept and a portion is missing. The sample has 100,000 or so clones; roughly 90% are singletons. No infections or other immune events were documented during collection. Whole-study results and caveats: Clone count variance between roughly 2-week samples rose with total template count. Technical replicates showed roughly 1.2 changed clones; approximately two weeks 15 to 20; four weeks 19.

The origin of this receptor is a person aged 18 to 70 in good health. Sample: blood. The chain recombines TRBV30 with TRBJ1-2; D ambiguous. CDR3 sequence reads: CAWTQRAWSYGYTF. In nucleotides, the CDR3 is TGTGCCTGGACCCAACGAGCTTGGAGCTATGGCTACACCTTC.